This T cell receptor (beta chain) was captured by sequencing in a study of response to subunit inactivated influenza vaccine. This CDR3 contains 15 residues. In germline, CDR1 is MNHEY, CDR2 SVGEGT. V gave up 2 bases and J gave up 4 bases, with 12 bases separating them. TCRdb itself ran the RT-PCR reads through MiXCR, one entry per CDR3 protein. Of 300,000 to 350,000 distinct CDR3 sequences detected, just over 20% appear once; the ten largest clones hold roughly 10%. There are a few counts of this clonotype. The material sequenced was PBMCs from blood, taken approximately 22 months after vaccination. This chain uses TRBV6-2 or TRBV6-3 with TRBJ1-5, with D perhaps matching TRBD1 (5 bases). The receptor's source is a man aged 50 to 69 who received an inactivated influenza vaccine. CDR3: CASSYELRTNQPQHF. CDR3 in DNA: TGTGCCAGCAGTTACGAGTTACGGACAAATCAGCCCCAGCATTTT.